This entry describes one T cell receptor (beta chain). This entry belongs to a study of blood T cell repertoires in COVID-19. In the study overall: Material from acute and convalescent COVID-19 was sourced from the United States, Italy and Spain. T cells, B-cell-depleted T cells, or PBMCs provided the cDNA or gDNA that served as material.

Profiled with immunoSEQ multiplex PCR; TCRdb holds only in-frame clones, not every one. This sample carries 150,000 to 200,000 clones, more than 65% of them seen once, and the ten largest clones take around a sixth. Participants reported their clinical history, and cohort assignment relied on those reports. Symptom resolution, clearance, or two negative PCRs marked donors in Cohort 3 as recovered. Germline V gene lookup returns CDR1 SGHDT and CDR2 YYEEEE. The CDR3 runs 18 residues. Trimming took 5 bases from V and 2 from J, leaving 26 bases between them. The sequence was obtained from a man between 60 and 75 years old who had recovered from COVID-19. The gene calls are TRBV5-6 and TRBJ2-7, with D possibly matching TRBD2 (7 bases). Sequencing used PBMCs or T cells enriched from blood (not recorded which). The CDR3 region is CASRRSLSSRGAPYEQYF. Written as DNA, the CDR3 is TGTGCCAGCAGACGTAGTCTCTCCTCCCGGGGGGCACCCTACGAGCAGTACTTC.